This note documents a single TCR beta chain sequence. Sequenced by immunoSEQ multiplex PCR; TCRdb stores in-frame clones only, minus some. The sample includes about 91,000 clones, around 84% of them seen just once. These data are taken from a study of OX40 agonist ivuxolimab in advanced cancers. This CDR3 contains 13 residues. V was trimmed by 3 bases and J by 2 bases, leaving 6 bases between them. CDR1 SGHTA and CDR2 FQGTGA come from the germline V gene. The sample consisted of CD4+ or CD8+ T cells sorted from blood, taken in a trial of the OX40 agonist ivuxolimab. This TCR was recovered from an adult with an advanced solid tumor such as melanoma, head and neck, liver or kidney cancer. The genes are TRBV7-3 and TRBJ2-3, with D uncertain. Here the CDR3 reads CASSLSLTDTQYF. CDR3 DNA sequence: TGTGCCAGCAGCTTGTCCCTCACAGATACGCAGTATTTT. The variable domain in full, with the rest retrieved from reference TRBV7-3 and TRBJ2-3, is GAGVSQTPSNKVTEKGKYVELRCDPISGHTALYWYRQSLGQGPEFLIYFQGTGAADDSGLPNDRFFAVRPEGSVSTLKIQRTERGDSAVYLCASSLSLTDTQYFGPGTRLTVL.